This T cell receptor beta chain derives from a study of shared clonotypes between healthy human individuals. J lost 0 bases, V lost 2 bases, and 10 bases had no gene match. The CDR3 extends over 18 amino acids. Germline V gene sequence: CDR1 SGDLS, CDR2 YYNGEE. HIV-negative, healthy adults without recent acute infections or vaccinations were the donors. Every subset had its genomic DNA shared out evenly among several immunoSEQ plates. The repertoire was sequenced with immunoSEQ multiplex PCR; TCRdb's copy has only in-frame clones and lacks some. Altogether hundreds of thousands of clones are present, approximately 73% being singletons, with the ten largest covering roughly 2%.

This chain links TRBV9 with TRBJ2-2; 7 bases align to TRBD2. This receptor was obtained from a woman aged 25 to 39 in good health. What was sequenced was memory CD4+ T cells sorted from blood. Regarding subset: CD45RA-negative fraction. The CDR3 nucleotides are TGTGCCAGCAGCGTGAGGAGCGGGACGAACGCGAACACCGGGGAGCTGTTTTTT. Translated: CASSVRSGTNANTGELFF. Variable domain in full (rest from reference TRBV9 and TRBJ2-2): DSGVTQTPKHLITATGQRVTLRCSPRSGDLSVYWYQQSLDQGLQFLIQYYNGEERAKGNILERFSAQQFPDLHSELNLSSLELGDSALYFCASSVRSGTNANTGELFFGEGSRLTVL.